This record concerns one T cell receptor (beta chain) sequence. The target antigen is unknown. These data originate in a study of blood T cells in healthy people across ages. A J-beta primer mix and a sample-barcoded 5' primer were used in a second PCR of roughly 6 to 11 cycles. Each cDNA molecule was tagged by a template-switch adaptor with 12 random nucleotides. TCRdb processed the 5' RACE reads anew with MiXCR; each CDR3 protein has one entry. The sample has over 950,000 distinct CDR3 sequences, 51% seen once. General study results and limits: Age brought a roughly linear fall in TCR beta diversity measured per million T cells. Unsorted PBMC input precluded a conclusive naive versus antigen-experienced comparison. Higher diversity and more naive CD4+ cells were features of long-lived donors, compared to aged donors.

The CDR3 is made up of 15 amino acids. In germline, CDR1 is SNHLY, CDR2 FYNNEI. V dropped 11 bases and J dropped 8 bases, with 26 bases sitting between them. Source material: blood. The rearrangement links TRBV2 to TRBJ2-3; tentatively, D is TRBD2 (5 bases). The clonotype was recovered from a woman in her sixties in good health. CDR3 DNA: TGTGCCTGCACGCTGAGCGGCACCCCCCGCGGTACGCAGTATTTT. It codes for CACTLSGTPRGTQYF.